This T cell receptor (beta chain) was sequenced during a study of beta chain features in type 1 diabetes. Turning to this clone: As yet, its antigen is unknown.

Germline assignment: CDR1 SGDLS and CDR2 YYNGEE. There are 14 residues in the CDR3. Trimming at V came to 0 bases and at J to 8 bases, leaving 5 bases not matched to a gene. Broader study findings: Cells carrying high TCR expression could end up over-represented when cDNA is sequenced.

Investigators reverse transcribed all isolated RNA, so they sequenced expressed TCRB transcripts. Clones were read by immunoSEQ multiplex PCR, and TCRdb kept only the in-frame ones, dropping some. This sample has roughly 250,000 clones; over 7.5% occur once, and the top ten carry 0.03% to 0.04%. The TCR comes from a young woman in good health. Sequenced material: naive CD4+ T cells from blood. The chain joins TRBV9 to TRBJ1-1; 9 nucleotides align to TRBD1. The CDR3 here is CASSVATQGAEAFF. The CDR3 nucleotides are TGTGCCAGCAGCGTAGCTACACAGGGGGCCGAAGCTTTCTTT.